This T cell receptor beta chain originates from a study of T cell changes during pregnancy in multiple sclerosis. Clones were read by immunoSEQ multiplex PCR, and TCRdb kept only the in-frame ones, dropping some. The sample contains tens of thousands of clones, about 91% of which appear only once. This CDR3 has 15 residues. The germline gives CDR1 SGHRS, CDR2 YFSETQ. With 2 bases removed from V and 0 bases from J, the gap between germline ends came to 9 bases. The receptor was derived from a female donor in good health, enrolled as a control in a pregnancy study. The V call is TRBV5-1, the J call TRBJ1-3, with a tentative D call TRBD1 (6 bases). The input for sequencing was peripheral blood, taken in the second trimester of pregnancy. CDR3 in amino acids: CASSFAGASGNTIYF. The CDR3 DNA sequence: TGCGCCAGCAGCTTCGCGGGGGCCTCTGGAAACACCATATATTTT.